The clone carrying this TCR beta chain was observed a handful of times. Antigen: not known. This sample is part of a study of graft-versus-host responses after intestinal transplantation. On the study more broadly: Each transplant was multivisceral, liver-intestinal, or isolated intestinal. Once they had received anti-thymocyte globulin induction, all recipients took tacrolimus and steroids for approximately three years. Study-wide findings and caveats: GvH clones were identified in recipient marrow, with some first appearing in ileum or blood.

Clones were sequenced by immunoSEQ multiplex PCR, and TCRdb holds only the in-frame ones, with some missing. The data contain about 100,000 clones, roughly nine tenths of them singletons. The TCR sequence derives from a human donor who was the organ donor for an intestinal transplant. Source: unstimulated CD4+ T cells sorted from spleen or lymph node cells, taken before transplant.

CDR3 amino acids: CASSLQAGNSPLHF. DNA for the CDR3: TGTGCCAGCAGCTTGCAGGCGGGCAATTCACCCCTCCACTTT. This chain links TRBV7-9 with TRBJ1-6; no clear D gene. The CDR3 contains 14 residues. Trimming took off 3 bases at V and 7 bases at J, with 10 bases between the two ends. From germline, CDR1 is SEHNR and CDR2 FQNEAQ (reference sequence).